The 27 T cell receptor beta chains below all came from one sample that was sequenced in a study of shared clonotypes between healthy human individuals. The data were produced by immunoSEQ multiplex PCR, yet TCRdb's version contains in-frame clones alone and is incomplete. This repertoire shows approximately 2.5 million clones, more than 90% found once; its top ten account for roughly 0.14%. The sequenced sample consisted of naive CD4+ T cells sorted from blood. Noted subset: CD45RA+ positively selected. These receptors were taken from a man in his late teens or twenties in good health.

This clone was counted a few times. In the same sample, other DNA sequences code for this CDR3. V is TRBV19 and J is TRBJ1-2, with D possibly being TRBD1 (5 bases). The V and J ends lost 2 bases and 3 bases respectively, with 7 bases between them. This CDR3 has 13 residues. Germline V gene data show CDR1 as LNHDA and CDR2 as SQIVND (reference sequence). CDR3 DNA: TGTGCCAGTAGTATAAGGGGCGACTATGGCTACACCTTC. The encoded protein is CASSIRGDYGYTF.

The chain recombines TRBV7-3 with TRBJ2-5; 9 bases line up with TRBD1. The length of the CDR3 is 13 residues. Germline-derived CDR1 and CDR2 are SGHTA and FQGTGA. The ends lost 10 bases at V and 5 bases at J; junction bases unmatched: 8. In DNA, the CDR3 is TGTGCCACCGCACAGGGGGCGCGCGAGACCCAGTACTTC. Translated, it gives CATAQGARETQYF.

The chain uses TRBV27 and TRBJ1-1; TRBD1 is a possible D gene (5 bases). Germline CDR1 and CDR2: MNHEY and SMNVEV (reference sequence). This CDR3 is 14 amino acids long. V was pared by 2 bases and J by 4 bases, with 11 bases between. DNA of the CDR3: TGTGCCAGCAGTTTAAGGCCCCAGGGCACTGAAGCTTTCTTT. Its protein product is CASSLRPQGTEAFF.

This clone showed up just once. This chain connects TRBV7-3 to TRBJ2-2, with D perhaps matching TRBD1 or TRBD2 (5 bases each). Germline values: CDR1 SGHTA, CDR2 FQGTGA. The V gene lost 6 bases and the J gene lost 1 base, with 9 bases spanning the gap. CDR3 length equals 14 residues. CDR3 DNA sequence: TGTGCCAGCAGGAGGGACCTGAACACCGGGGAGCTGTTTTTT. It is translated as CASRRDLNTGELFF.

The V gene is TRBV5-4, the J gene TRBJ2-2; 11 bases are a match to TRBD2. Germline CDR1 and CDR2: SGHNT and YYREEE (reference sequence). V dropped 2 bases and J dropped 4; count of bases not matched to a gene: 4. CDR3 size: 16 residues. The CDR3 reads CASSFGLAGGTGELFF. CDR3 bases: TGTGCCAGCAGCTTCGGTCTAGCGGGGGGCACCGGGGAGCTGTTTTTT.

This clone was observed a handful of times. The chain couples TRBV30 to TRBJ1-4, with D possibly TRBD1 on 5 matching bases. The CDR3 runs to 14 residues. Germline loops: CDR1 GTSNPN, CDR2 SVGIG (reference sequence). V was trimmed by 6 bases and J by 0 bases, leaving 11 bases between them. The CDR3 coding sequence is TGTGCCTGCCGAAGACAGACAACTAATGAAAAACTGTTTTTT. Translation gives CACRRQTTNEKLFF. Looking up the rest from reference TRBV30 and TRBJ1-4 gives the full variable domain: SQTIHQWPATLVQPVGSPLSLECTVEGTSNPNLYWYRQAAGRGLQLLFYSVGIGQISSEVPQNLSASRPQDRQFILSSKKLLLSDSGFYLCACRRQTTNEKLFFGSGTQLSVL.

This chain links TRBV6-6 with TRBJ1-5; 10 bases line up with TRBD1. Per germline, CDR1 MNHNY and CDR2 SVGAGI (reference sequence). The junction had 2 bases not matched to a gene; V was cut back by 5 bases and J by 1 base. The CDR3 loop spans 15 amino acids. CDR3 bases: TGTGCCAGCAGTCGGGACAGGGGAAGCAATCAGCCCCAGCATTTT. Translation: CASSRDRGSNQPQHF.

The CDR3 loop reads CAWLGQRQETQYF. Here the CDR3 DNA reads TGTGCCTGGCTAGGACAGCGCCAAGAGACCCAGTACTTC. The rearrangement links TRBV30 to TRBJ2-5, with D maybe TRBD1 (6 bases). V lost 5 bases and J 1 base, leaving 11 bases between the germline ends. Germline V gene data show CDR1 as GTSNPN and CDR2 as SVGIG (reference sequence). There are 13 residues in the CDR3.

This CDR3 is CASSEREEGTGELFF. The CDR3 nucleotides read TGTGCCAGCAGTGAAAGGGAGGAGGGCACCGGGGAGCTGTTTTTT. The chain has TRBV6-1 and TRBJ2-2, with a possible D match to TRBD2 (6 bases). Germline CDR1 and CDR2: MNHNS and SASEGT. Deletions cut 2 bases from V and 4 bases from J, with 11 bases between. The length of the CDR3 is 15 residues.

The V and J genes are TRBV18 and TRBJ2-7; 8 bases match TRBD2. Germline V lookup: CDR1 KGHSH, CDR2 LQKENI. The CDR3 length is 13 residues. V lost 6 bases and J lost 4; bases outside the gene matches: 5. For the CDR3, the DNA is TGTGCCAGCTCTGCCGGGACTAGTTACGAGCAGTACTTC. Translation gives CASSAGTSYEQYF.

The chain has TRBV30 and TRBJ1-4, with D possibly TRBD1 on 5 matching bases. The CDR3 totals 13 residues. The germline V gene encodes CDR1 GTSNPN and CDR2 SVGIG (reference sequence). Trimming removed 7 bases at V and 4 bases at J, with 13 bases between. CDR3 sequence (DNA): TGTGCCTACCGGGGGAACAATAATGAAAAACTGTTTTTT. Translating it yields CAYRGNNNEKLFF.

The sample holds one count of this clone. V and J are TRBV27 and TRBJ2-4, with a possible D match to TRBD2 (5 bases). Germline V CDR1 and CDR2: MNHEY, SMNVEV (reference sequence). This CDR3 has 13 residues. Trimming took 5 bases from V and 3 from J, leaving 8 bases between them. Here the CDR3 reads CASSGEYKNIQYF. For the CDR3, the DNA is TGTGCCAGCAGTGGGGAGTACAAAAACATTCAGTACTTC.

Points on this clone: Distinct nucleotide sequences in the sample also encode this CDR3. This sequence joins TRBV6-6 and TRBJ1-5; maybe TRBD1 (5 bases). The CDR3 totals 14 residues. Germline-derived CDR1 and CDR2 are MNHNY and SVGAGI (reference sequence). V was pared by 2 bases and J by 4 bases, with 9 bases between. The CDR3 reads CASSYGQGNQPQHF. The CDR3 DNA sequence: TGTGCCAGCAGTTACGGGCAGGGTAATCAGCCCCAGCATTTT.

The rearrangement joins TRBV29-1 to TRBJ1-2; a possible D gene is TRBD1 (5 bases). CDR3 length: 16 residues. The V end was cut by 5 bases, the J end by 6 bases, with 25 bases between. Germline V gene lookup returns CDR1 SQVTM and CDR2 ANQGSEA. CDR3 DNA sequence: TGCAGCGTTAAACCAGGGTGGGGTTTTCGGAGCGATGGCTACACCTTC. This gives the protein CSVKPGWGFRSDGYTF.

The chain recombines TRBV30 with TRBJ1-2, with a possible D match to TRBD1 (6 bases). Germline V gene lookup returns CDR1 GTSNPN and CDR2 SVGIG (reference sequence). V was clipped by 8 bases and J by 8 bases, with 21 bases between them. The CDR3 spans 13 residues. The DNA for the CDR3 is TGTGCCCGGGAGTCCACAGGGTATGGGGGCTACACCTTC. It specifies CARESTGYGGYTF.

J is TRBJ2-2 and V is TRBV7-9; TRBD1 agrees at 9 bases. The CDR3 totals 16 residues. The V gene end was trimmed by 1 base and the J gene end by 7 bases; junction bases not matched to a gene: 7. Germline loops: CDR1 SEHNR, CDR2 FQNEAQ (reference sequence). The CDR3 reads CASSLGGQGRDGELFF. As DNA, the CDR3 is TGTGCCAGCAGCTTAGGCGGACAGGGGAGAGACGGGGAGCTGTTTTTT.

This chain uses TRBV7-9 with TRBJ2-3; TRBD2 matches 10 bases. The CDR3 consists of 15 residues. Germline V gives CDR1 SEHNR, CDR2 FQNEAQ (reference sequence). The ends lost 0 bases at V and 6 bases at J; junction bases unmatched: 3. The DNA for the CDR3 is TGTGCCAGCAGCTTAGCGCAGACTAGCGGGGATACGCAGTATTTT. Translation gives CASSLAQTSGDTQYF.

Remarks on this clone: This sample includes further DNA sequences coding for the same CDR3. This chain joins TRBV7-8 and TRBJ2-3; D gene uncertain. Germline values: CDR1 SGHVS, CDR2 FQNEAQ. The CDR3 contains 12 residues. V lost 5 bases to trimming and J lost 2 bases, with 5 bases between them. The CDR3 here is CASSLDTDTQYF. In nucleotides, the CDR3 is TGTGCCAGCAGCCTTGACACAGATACGCAGTATTTT.

V and J are TRBV7-2 and TRBJ2-7, with 7 bases fitting TRBD1. The CDR3 consists of 17 residues. The V segment lost 1 base and the J segment 4 bases; nucleotides outside the gene matches: 13. The germline V gene encodes CDR1 SGHTA and CDR2 FQGNSA. This CDR3 is CASSLGLGKTGRYEQYF. DNA of the CDR3: TGTGCCAGCAGCTTAGGGCTCGGGAAGACAGGGCGATACGAGCAGTACTTC.

This sequence joins TRBV2 and TRBJ2-1; 12 nucleotides line up with TRBD1. The germline V gene encodes CDR1 SNHLY and CDR2 FYNNEI. CDR3 size: 15 residues. V lost 1 base, J lost 8 bases, and 3 bases stayed unmatched. This CDR3 is CASSEGGQGAHEQFF. Here the CDR3 DNA reads TGTGCCAGCAGTGAAGGGGGACAGGGGGCCCATGAGCAGTTCTTC.

The chain's CDR3 is CASSFHWTSGRQGTDTQYF. In DNA, the CDR3 is TGTGCCAGCAGCTTCCATTGGACTAGCGGGAGACAGGGAACAGATACGCAGTATTTT. The rearrangement links TRBV7-6 to TRBJ2-3; 13 positions agree with TRBD2. Unmatched junction bases numbered 12, after V lost 3 bases and J lost 3 bases. CDR1 SGHVS and CDR2 FNYEAQ come from the germline V gene. CDR3 size: 19 residues.

The chain carries TRBV7-9 and TRBJ2-3; TRBD1 agrees at 8 bases. CDR1 and CDR2 from the germline V gene are SEHNR and FQNEAQ (reference sequence). V trimming: 5 bases; J trimming: 2 bases; junction bases outside the gene matches: 6. This CDR3 is built from 15 residues. The CDR3 coding sequence is TGTGCCAGCAGCGTCGACAGGGGACCCACAGATACGCAGTATTTT. Encoded protein: CASSVDRGPTDTQYF.

This chain links TRBV2 with TRBJ2-7; D uncertain. Germline V gene data show CDR1 as SNHLY and CDR2 as FYNNEI. This CDR3 has 18 residues. Deletions cut 1 base from V and 6 bases from J, with 25 bases between. This CDR3 reads CASSEVASGASRRSEQYF. DNA of the CDR3: TGTGCCAGCAGTGAAGTGGCTTCCGGAGCGTCACGCAGATCCGAGCAGTACTTC.

CDR3 region: CASSQSPGSSYNEQFF. The CDR3 nucleotides are TGCGCCAGCAGCCAATCGCCAGGGAGCTCCTACAATGAGCAGTTCTTC. The chain is built from TRBV4-3 and TRBJ2-1, with D perhaps being TRBD1 or TRBD2 (5 bases each). Trimming pared 2 bases from V and 0 bases from J, leaving 11 bases between. From germline, CDR1 is LGHNA and CDR2 YSLEER. CDR3 length: 16 amino acids.

The CDR3 sequence is CASSFGARTDTQYF. The CDR3 coding sequence is TGTGCCAGCAGCTTTGGGGCGCGGACAGATACGCAGTATTTT. V is TRBV7-8 and J is TRBJ2-3, with D possibly TRBD1 on 5 matching bases. V lost 3 bases and J 3 bases, leaving 10 bases between the germline ends. Germline-derived CDR1 and CDR2 are SGHVS and FQNEAQ. The CDR3 runs 14 residues.

V gene TRBV9 combines with J gene TRBJ1-1, with D hard to call. V was trimmed by 4 bases and J by 0 bases, leaving 13 bases between them. CDR1 SGDLS and CDR2 YYNGEE come from the germline V gene. This CDR3 region has 15 residues. The CDR3 reads CASSPMDGMNTEAFF. CDR3 bases: TGTGCCAGCAGCCCGATGGACGGCATGAACACTGAAGCTTTCTTT.

Turning to this clone: The junction and the germline gene differ at one end; a read error may be behind it. This CDR3 is CASSPIRLDTEAFF. In DNA, the CDR3 is TGTGCCAGTTCACCGATCCGGCTAGACACTGAAGCTTTCTTT. This chain connects TRBV18 to TRBJ1-1; D call uncertain. Germline CDR1 and CDR2: KGHSH and LQKENI. The CDR3 totals 14 residues.